The present TCR beta chain was sequenced within a study of cytomegalovirus exposure and HLA in healthy donors. In the PCR, 60 Vbeta and 13 Jbeta primers were used. Libraries were prepared by immunoSEQ multiplex PCR; TCRdb keeps only in-frame clonotypes and omits some of them. The repertoire has 200,000 or so clones, 82% of them found once; the top ten carry roughly 0.095%. Germline-derived CDR1 and CDR2 are LNHDA and SQIVND (reference sequence). V dropped 6 bases and J dropped 0 bases, with 17 bases sitting between them. CDR3 size: 16 residues. This chain connects TRBV19 to TRBJ1-1, with a weak D call TRBD1 (6 bases). The sequence derives from a boy aged 2-15 years in good health and CMV-seronegative. Input material: PBMCs. The CDR3 loop is CASSYSGEKLNTEAFF. In DNA form, the CDR3 reads TGTGCCAGTAGCTACTCAGGGGAAAAACTGAACACTGAAGCTTTCTTT.